The 11 T cell receptor beta chains reported below all come from one sample, sequenced in a study of cytomegalovirus exposure and HLA in healthy donors. The PCR made use of 60 Vbeta and 13 Jbeta primers. Clones were sequenced by immunoSEQ multiplex PCR, and TCRdb holds only the in-frame ones, with some missing. The table has approximately 100,000 clones, approximately 85% seen once. The sample was PBMCs. The receptors come from a man aged 30 to 39 in good health and CMV-seronegative.

The chain joins TRBV27 to TRBJ2-2; the D gene is possibly TRBD2 (5 bases). The ends were cut back, 0 bases at V and 0 bases at J, with 11 bases in the middle. The CDR3 extends over 17 amino acids. Germline-derived CDR1 and CDR2 are MNHEY and SMNVEV (reference sequence). The CDR3, as DNA: TGTGCCAGCAGTTTATCGGGGAGACCCTCGAACACCGGGGAGCTGTTTTTT. Its translation is CASSLSGRPSNTGELFF.

This clone has only a few counts. This rearrangement joins TRBV6-5 to TRBJ2-7, with D unresolved. Trimming shortened V by 0 bases and J by 4 bases, and 4 bases separated the two germline ends. Germline V gene lookup returns CDR1 MNHEY and CDR2 SVGAGI. There are 12 residues in the CDR3. DNA of the CDR3: TGTGCCAGCAGTTACTCATCTTACGAGCAGTACTTC. This encodes CASSYSSYEQYF.

V is TRBV15 and J is TRBJ2-3, with TRBD2 matching 8 bases. Germline values: CDR1 LNHNV, CDR2 YYDKDF (reference sequence). J lost 0 bases, V lost 5 bases, and 4 bases had no gene match. This CDR3 comprises 15 residues. Here the CDR3 reads CATSPGGGSTDTQYF. The CDR3 DNA reads as TGTGCCACCAGCCCCGGGGGGGGGAGCACAGATACGCAGTATTTT.

V is TRBV6-1 and J is TRBJ1-3; 9 bases agree with TRBD1. The CDR3 contains 12 residues. Germline lookup yields CDR1 MNHNS and CDR2 SASEGT. The V segment lost 9 bases and the J segment 6 bases; nucleotides outside the gene matches: 3. The chain's CDR3 is CASGTGTNTIYF. Here the CDR3 DNA reads TGTGCCAGTGGGACAGGGACAAACACCATATATTTT.

The chain carries TRBV7-9 and TRBJ2-3, with D unclear. Germline V CDR1 and CDR2: SEHNR, FQNEAQ (reference sequence). The V end was cut by 1 base, the J end by 2 bases, with 13 bases between. This CDR3 region has 16 residues. In DNA, the CDR3 is TGTGCCAGCAGCTTAGACAGTTCACGGAACACAGATACGCAGTATTTT. As protein: CASSLDSSRNTDTQYF. Complete variable domain (other parts from reference TRBV7-9 and TRBJ2-3): DTGVSQNPRHKITKRGQNVTFRCDPISEHNRLYWYRQTLGQGPEFLTYFQNEAQLEKSRLLSDRFSAERPKGSFSTLEIQRTEQGDSAMYLCASSLDSSRNTDTQYFGPGTRLTVL.

The chain employs TRBV6-5 and TRBJ2-6, with D maybe TRBD2 (7 bases). Trimming left V 4 bases short and J 9 bases short, with 16 bases between. Germline assignment: CDR1 MNHEY and CDR2 SVGAGI. This CDR3 comprises 15 residues. The DNA for the CDR3 is TGTGCCAGCAGTTTCCGAGCGGGACAAGTCAACGTCCTGACTTTC. This encodes CASSFRAGQVNVLTF.

The rearrangement uses TRBV19 and TRBJ2-7; a possible D gene is TRBD1 (6 bases). Trimming removed 5 bases at V and 5 bases at J, with 13 bases between. Germline V gives CDR1 LNHDA, CDR2 SQIVND (reference sequence). CDR3 length equals 13 residues. The chain's CDR3 is CASSLFPGDEQYF. The CDR3 DNA follows: TGTGCCAGTAGTTTATTCCCAGGGGACGAGCAGTACTTC.

The chain is built from TRBV2 and TRBJ2-7; no clear D gene. Germline lookup yields CDR1 SNHLY and CDR2 FYNNEI. The CDR3 has 11 residues. Between the trimmed V and J ends, which lost 5 bases and 4 bases, there was a span of 6 bases. The CDR3 sequence: CASSFNYEQYF. DNA of the CDR3: TGTGCCAGCAGTTTTAATTACGAGCAGTACTTC.

This chain connects TRBV9 to TRBJ2-7; weak D call: TRBD2 (6 bases). V lost 3 bases, J lost 3 bases, and 16 bases lay in between. Germline loops: CDR1 SGDLS, CDR2 YYNGEE. The CDR3 spans 15 residues. CDR3 amino acids: CASSAGEAWSYEQYF. CDR3 nucleotide sequence: TGTGCCAGCAGCGCCGGGGAGGCATGGAGCTACGAGCAGTACTTC. Combining the CDR3 with reference TRBV9 and TRBJ2-7 gives the whole variable domain DSGVTQTPKHLITATGQRVTLRCSPRSGDLSVYWYQQSLDQGLQFLIQYYNGEERAKGNILERFSAQQFPDLHSELNLSSLELGDSALYFCASSAGEAWSYEQYFGPGTRLTVT.

This rearrangement joins TRBV4-2 to TRBJ2-7, with a tentative D call TRBD1 (6 bases). Trimming removed 4 bases from V and 0 bases from J, with 16 bases in between. This CDR3 is 16 amino acids long. Per germline, CDR1 LGHNA and CDR2 YNFKEQ. The CDR3 coding sequence is TGTGCCAGCAGCCTAGGGGGTATAGACACCTCCTACGAGCAGTACTTC. Translated: CASSLGGIDTSYEQYF.

Only a few counts were recorded for this clone. Other nucleotide sequences from this sample produce the same CDR3. The V gene is TRBV2, the J gene TRBJ1-5; 7 nucleotides agree with TRBD1. Germline assignment: CDR1 SNHLY and CDR2 FYNNEI. V was clipped by 5 bases and J by 0 bases; unmatched bases: 4. The CDR3 is 15 amino acids. Written as DNA, the CDR3 is TGTGCCAGCAGTCGACAGGGATCTAGCAATCAGCCCCAGCATTTT. It is translated as CASSRQGSSNQPQHF.